The source of this TCR beta chain is a study of CD4 T cells in relation to SARS-CoV-2 and coronaviruses. General study findings and limits: This crossreactivity analysis covered spike protein alone, no other viral proteins.

Only in-frame clones appear in the TCRdb table, and some are missing; sequencing was by immunoSEQ multiplex PCR. The table lists around 20,000 clones, about 78% of them singletons. With respect to this clone: Its target is unknown.

Before the COVID-19 pandemic, during about 2011-2019, CD4+ T cells were taken from unexposed donors. CD4+ T cells were isolated from the cells after around 11 days of culture. This CDR3 has 15 amino acids. Trimming shortened V by 3 bases and J by 0 bases, and 8 bases separated the two germline ends. CDR1 is LGHDT and CDR2 is YNNKEL in the germline V gene (reference sequence). What was sequenced was CD4+ T cells from PBMCs, cultured in vitro. The J gene is TRBJ2-2, the V gene TRBV3-1 (or the pseudogene TRBV3-2), with D tentatively TRBD1 (5 bases). The sequence was obtained from a human donor in good health. The CDR3 sequence: CASSHKGTNTGELFF. The CDR3 nucleotides read TGTGCCAGCAGCCACAAGGGGACGAACACCGGGGAGCTGTTTTTT.